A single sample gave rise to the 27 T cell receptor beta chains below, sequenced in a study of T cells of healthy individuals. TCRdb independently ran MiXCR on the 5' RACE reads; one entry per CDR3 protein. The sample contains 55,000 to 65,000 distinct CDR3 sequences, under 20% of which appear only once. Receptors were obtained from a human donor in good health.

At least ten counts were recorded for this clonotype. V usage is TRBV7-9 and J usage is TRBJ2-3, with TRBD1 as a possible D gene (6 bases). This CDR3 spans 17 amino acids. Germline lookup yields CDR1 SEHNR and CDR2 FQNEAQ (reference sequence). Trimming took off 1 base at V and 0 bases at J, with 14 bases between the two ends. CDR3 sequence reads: CASSLEDSSASTDTQYF. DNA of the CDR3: TGTGCCAGCAGCTTAGAGGACAGCTCGGCTAGCACAGATACGCAGTATTTT.

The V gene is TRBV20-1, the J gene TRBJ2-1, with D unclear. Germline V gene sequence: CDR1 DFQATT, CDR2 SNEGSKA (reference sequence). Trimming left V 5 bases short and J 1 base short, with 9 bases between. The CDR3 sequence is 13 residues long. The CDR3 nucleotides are TGCAGTGCTGAGGACGATTCCTACAATGAGCAGTTCTTC. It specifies CSAEDDSYNEQFF.

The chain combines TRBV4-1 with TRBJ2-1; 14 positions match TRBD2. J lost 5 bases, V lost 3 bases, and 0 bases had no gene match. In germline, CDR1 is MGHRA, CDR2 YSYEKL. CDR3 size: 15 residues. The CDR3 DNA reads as TGCGCCAGCAGCCAGGGACTAGCGGGAGACAATGAGCAGTTCTTC. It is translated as CASSQGLAGDNEQFF.

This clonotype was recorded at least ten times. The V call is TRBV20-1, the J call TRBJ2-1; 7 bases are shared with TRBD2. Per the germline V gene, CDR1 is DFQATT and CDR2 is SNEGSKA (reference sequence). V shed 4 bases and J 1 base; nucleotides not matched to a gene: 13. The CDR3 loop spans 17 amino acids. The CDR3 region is CSAKGLEDYSSYNEQFF. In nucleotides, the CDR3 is TGCAGTGCTAAAGGACTAGAAGACTACAGTTCCTACAATGAGCAGTTCTTC.

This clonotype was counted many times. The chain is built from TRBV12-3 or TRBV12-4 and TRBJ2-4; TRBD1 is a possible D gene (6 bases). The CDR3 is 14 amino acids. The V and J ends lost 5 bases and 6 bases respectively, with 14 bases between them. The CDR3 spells CASSPPDRSNIQYF. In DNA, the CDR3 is TGTGCCAGCAGTCCCCCAGACAGGTCAAACATTCAGTACTTC.

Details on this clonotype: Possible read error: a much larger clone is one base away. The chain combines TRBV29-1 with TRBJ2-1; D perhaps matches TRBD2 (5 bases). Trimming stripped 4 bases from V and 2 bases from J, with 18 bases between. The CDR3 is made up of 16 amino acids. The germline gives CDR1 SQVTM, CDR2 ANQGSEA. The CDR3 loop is CSVVLSALYPYNEQFF. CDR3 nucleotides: TGCAGCGTTGTGCTTAGCGCATTATACCCCTACAATGAGCAGTTCTTC.

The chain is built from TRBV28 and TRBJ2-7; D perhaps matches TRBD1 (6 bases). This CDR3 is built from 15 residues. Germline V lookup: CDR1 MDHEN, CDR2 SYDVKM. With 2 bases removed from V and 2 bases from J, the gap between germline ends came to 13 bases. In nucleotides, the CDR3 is TGTGCCAGCAGTTTAGTTATGGCAGGGGCCTACGAGCAGTACTTC. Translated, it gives CASSLVMAGAYEQYF.

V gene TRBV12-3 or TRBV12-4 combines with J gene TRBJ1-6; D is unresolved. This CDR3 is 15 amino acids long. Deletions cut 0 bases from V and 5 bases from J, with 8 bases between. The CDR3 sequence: CASSLALADNSPLHF. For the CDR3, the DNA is TGTGCCAGCAGTTTAGCGCTGGCAGATAATTCACCCCTCCACTTT.

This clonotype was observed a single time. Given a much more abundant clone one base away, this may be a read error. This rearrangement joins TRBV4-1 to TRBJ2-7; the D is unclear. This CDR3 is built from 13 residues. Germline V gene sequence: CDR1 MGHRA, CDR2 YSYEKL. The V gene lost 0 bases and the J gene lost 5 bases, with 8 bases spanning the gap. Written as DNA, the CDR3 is TGCGCCAGCAGCCAAGAAAAGGGCGACGAGCAGTACTTC. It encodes CASSQEKGDEQYF.

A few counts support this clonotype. CDR3 sequence: CSAIGGAGTDTQYF. DNA for the CDR3: TGCAGTGCTATCGGGGGAGCAGGCACAGATACGCAGTATTTT. V usage is TRBV20-1 and J usage is TRBJ2-3; weak D call: TRBD2 (6 bases). Germline CDR1 DFQATT, CDR2 SNEGSKA (reference sequence). V was cut by 4 bases and J by 1 base, with 12 bases left in between. The CDR3 contains 14 residues.

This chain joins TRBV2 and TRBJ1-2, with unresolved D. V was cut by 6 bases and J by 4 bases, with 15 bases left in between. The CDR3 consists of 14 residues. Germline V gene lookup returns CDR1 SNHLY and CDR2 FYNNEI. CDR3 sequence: CASSRPLGGYGYTF. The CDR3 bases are TGTGCCAGCAGCCGGCCCCTTGGAGGCTATGGCTACACCTTC.

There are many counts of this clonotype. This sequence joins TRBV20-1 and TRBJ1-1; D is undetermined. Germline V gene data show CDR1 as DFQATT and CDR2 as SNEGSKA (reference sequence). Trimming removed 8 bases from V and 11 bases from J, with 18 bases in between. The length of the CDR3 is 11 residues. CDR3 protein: CSPEVLERAFF. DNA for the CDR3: TGCAGTCCGGAAGTGTTGGAAAGGGCTTTCTTT.

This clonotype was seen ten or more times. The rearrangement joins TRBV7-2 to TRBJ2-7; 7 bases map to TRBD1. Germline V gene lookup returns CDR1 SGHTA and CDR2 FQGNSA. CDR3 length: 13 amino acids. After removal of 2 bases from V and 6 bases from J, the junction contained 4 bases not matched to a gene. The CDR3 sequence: CASSLKGAPEQYF. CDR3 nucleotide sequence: TGTGCCAGCAGCTTAAAGGGGGCGCCCGAGCAGTACTTC.

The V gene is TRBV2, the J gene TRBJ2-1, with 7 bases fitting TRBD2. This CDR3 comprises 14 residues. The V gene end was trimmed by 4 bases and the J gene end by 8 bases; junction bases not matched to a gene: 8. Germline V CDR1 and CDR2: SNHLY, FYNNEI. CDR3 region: CASSGWGGSYEQFF. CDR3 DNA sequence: TGTGCCAGCAGTGGGTGGGGCGGGAGCTATGAGCAGTTCTTC. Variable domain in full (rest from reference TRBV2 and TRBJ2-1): EPEVTQTPSHQVTQMGQEVILRCVPISNHLYFYWYRQILGQKVEFLVSFYNNEISEKSEIFDDQFSVERPDGSNFTLKIRSTKLEDSAMYFCASSGWGGSYEQFFGPGTRLTVL.

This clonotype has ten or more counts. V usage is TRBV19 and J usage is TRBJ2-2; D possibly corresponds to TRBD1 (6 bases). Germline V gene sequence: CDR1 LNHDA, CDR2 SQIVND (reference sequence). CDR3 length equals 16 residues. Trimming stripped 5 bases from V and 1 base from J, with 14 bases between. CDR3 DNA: TGTGCCAGTAGTCGGCCATTGGGACAGAACACCGGGGAGCTGTTTTTT. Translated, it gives CASSRPLGQNTGELFF.

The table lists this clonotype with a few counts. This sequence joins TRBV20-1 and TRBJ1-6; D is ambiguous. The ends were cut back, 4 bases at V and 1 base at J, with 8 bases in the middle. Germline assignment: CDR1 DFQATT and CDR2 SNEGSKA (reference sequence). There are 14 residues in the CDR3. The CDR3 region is CSAIMESYNSPLHF. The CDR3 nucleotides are TGCAGTGCTATTATGGAATCCTATAATTCACCCCTCCACTTT.

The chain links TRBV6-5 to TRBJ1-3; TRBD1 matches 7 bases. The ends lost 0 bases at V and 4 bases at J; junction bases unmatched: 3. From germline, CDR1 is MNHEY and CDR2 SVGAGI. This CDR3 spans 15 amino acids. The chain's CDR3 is CASSYSAGGGNTIYF. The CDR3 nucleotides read TGTGCCAGCAGTTACTCGGCAGGGGGAGGAAACACCATATATTTT.

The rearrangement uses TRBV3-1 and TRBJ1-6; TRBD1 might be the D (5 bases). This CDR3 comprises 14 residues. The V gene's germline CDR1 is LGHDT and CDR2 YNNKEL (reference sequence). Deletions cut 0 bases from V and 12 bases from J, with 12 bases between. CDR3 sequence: CASSQEGTLRPLHF. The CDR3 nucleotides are TGTGCCAGCAGCCAAGAGGGGACTTTACGACCCCTCCACTTT.

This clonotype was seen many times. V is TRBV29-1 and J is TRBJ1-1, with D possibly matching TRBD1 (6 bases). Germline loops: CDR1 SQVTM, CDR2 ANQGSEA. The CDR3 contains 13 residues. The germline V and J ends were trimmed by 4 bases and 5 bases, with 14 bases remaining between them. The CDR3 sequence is CSVGARGRTEAFF. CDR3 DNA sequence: TGCAGCGTTGGGGCCAGGGGAAGAACTGAAGCTTTCTTT. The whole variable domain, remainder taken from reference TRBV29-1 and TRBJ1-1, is SAVISQKPSRDICQRGTSLTIQCQVDSQVTMMFWYRQQPGQSLTLIATANQGSEATYESGFVIDKFPISRPNLTFSTLTVSNMSPEDSSIYLCSVGARGRTEAFFGQGTRLTVV.

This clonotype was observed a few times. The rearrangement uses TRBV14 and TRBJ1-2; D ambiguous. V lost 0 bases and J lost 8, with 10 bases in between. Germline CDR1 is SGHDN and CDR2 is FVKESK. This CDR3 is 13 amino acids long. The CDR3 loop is CASSQDRVFGYTF. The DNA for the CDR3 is TGTGCCAGCAGCCAAGATAGGGTTTTCGGCTACACCTTC.

CDR3 loop: CASSLAGTSGSSDTQYF. DNA for the CDR3: TGCGCCAGCAGCTTGGCCGGGACTAGCGGGAGTAGTGATACGCAGTATTTT. The chain carries TRBV5-1 and TRBJ2-3; 14 bases match TRBD2. The CDR3 has 17 residues. J was trimmed by 6 bases and V by 0 bases; bases with no gene match: 6. CDR1 and CDR2 (germline): SGHRS, YFSETQ.

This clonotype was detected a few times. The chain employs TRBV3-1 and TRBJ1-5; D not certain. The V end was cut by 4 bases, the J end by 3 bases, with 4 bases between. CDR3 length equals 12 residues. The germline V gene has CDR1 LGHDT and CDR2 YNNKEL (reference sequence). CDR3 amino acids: CASSRFNQPQHF. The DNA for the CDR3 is TGTGCCAGCAGCCGATTCAATCAGCCCCAGCATTTT.

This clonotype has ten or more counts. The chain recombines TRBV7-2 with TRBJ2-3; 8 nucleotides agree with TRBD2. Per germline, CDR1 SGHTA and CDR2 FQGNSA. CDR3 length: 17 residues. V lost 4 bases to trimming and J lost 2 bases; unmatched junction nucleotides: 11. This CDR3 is CASSYLLTSVDTDTQYF. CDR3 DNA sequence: TGTGCCAGCAGCTACCTCCTGACTAGCGTCGACACAGATACGCAGTATTTT.

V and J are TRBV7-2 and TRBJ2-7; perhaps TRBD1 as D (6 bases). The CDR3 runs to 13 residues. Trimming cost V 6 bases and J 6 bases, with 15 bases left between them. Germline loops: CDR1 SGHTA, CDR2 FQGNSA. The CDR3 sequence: CASRLVGAGEQYF. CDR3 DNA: TGTGCCAGCAGGCTTGTGGGGGCTGGCGAGCAGTACTTC.

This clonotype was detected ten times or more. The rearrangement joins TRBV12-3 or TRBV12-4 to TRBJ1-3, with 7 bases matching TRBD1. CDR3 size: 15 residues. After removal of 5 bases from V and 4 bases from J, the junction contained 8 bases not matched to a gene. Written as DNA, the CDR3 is TGTGCCAGCAGTCAAATACAGGGACAGGGAAACACCATATATTTT. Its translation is CASSQIQGQGNTIYF.

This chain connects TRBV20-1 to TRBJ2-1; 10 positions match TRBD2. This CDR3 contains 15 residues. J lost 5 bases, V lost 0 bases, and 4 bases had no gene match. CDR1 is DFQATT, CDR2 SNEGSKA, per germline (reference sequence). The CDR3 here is CSARDPSGSDNEQFF. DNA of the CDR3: TGCAGTGCTAGAGATCCTAGCGGGAGCGACAATGAGCAGTTCTTC.

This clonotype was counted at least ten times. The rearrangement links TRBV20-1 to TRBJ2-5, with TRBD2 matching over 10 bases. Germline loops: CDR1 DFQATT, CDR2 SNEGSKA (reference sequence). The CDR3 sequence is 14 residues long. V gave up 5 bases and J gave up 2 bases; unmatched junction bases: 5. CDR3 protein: CSAARTSGQETQYF. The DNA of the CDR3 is TGCAGTGCTGCGAGGACTAGCGGTCAAGAGACCCAGTACTTC.